This passage covers 13 T cell receptor beta chains from one sample sequenced in a study of T cell clonality in common variable immunodeficiency. Study-level points and caveats: Common variable immunodeficiency TCR beta sequences reportedly had fewer deletions and N-nucleotide insertions.

Antigens of these TCRs are unknown. This table comes from immunoSEQ multiplex PCR, and its TCRdb copy is limited to in-frame clones, with some not included. The sample is made up of tens of thousands of clones, none counted only once. Sequenced: peripheral blood mononuclear cells. Receptors originate from a human donor with common variable immunodeficiency.

Turning to this clone: The CDR3 goes on 3 residues after the read ends, and that part is filled in from the germline J gene. V gene TRBV23-1 combines with J gene TRBJ1-2; no definite D call. TRBV23-1 is recorded as an ORF, its role being uncertain. V dropped 8 bases and J dropped 3 bases, with 7 bases sitting between them. The CDR3 runs to 11 residues. CDR3 DNA (partial): TGCGCCAGCTGGCGGGACTATGGC. It yields the protein CASWRDYG. The complete CDR3 protein is CASWRDYGYTF.

This clone appeared many times. The read terminates 3 residues before the CDR3 end, so the remaining end is supplied by the germline J gene. The chain has TRBV18 and TRBJ2-3; TRBD2 aligns across 9 bases. The junction had 6 bases not matched to a gene; V was cut back by 8 bases and J by 3 bases. Germline assignment: CDR1 KGHSH and CDR2 LQKENI. The CDR3 has 14 residues. The CDR3 loop reads CASRTSGGTDTQYF. Partial CDR3 DNA: TGTGCCAGCCGTACGAGCGGGGGGACAGATACG. The entire variable domain, with the rest obtained from reference TRBV18 and TRBJ2-3, is as follows: NAGVMQNPRHLVRRRGQEARLRCSPMKGHSHVYWYRQLPEEGLKFMVYLQKENIIDESGMPKERFSAEFPKEGPSILRIQQVVRGDSAAYFCASRTSGGTDTQYFGPGTRLTVL.

This clone showed up just a few times. Sequencing ends 3 residues short of the CDR3 end; the germline J gene provides the rest. V is TRBV30 and J is TRBJ2-3, with D possibly matching TRBD1 (6 bases). Germline CDR1 is GTSNPN and CDR2 is SVGIG (reference sequence). Trimming took 8 bases from V and 7 from J, leaving 7 bases between them. This CDR3 is built from 9 residues. The CDR3 protein is CAGGNTQYF. The CDR3 bases that were read are TGTGCCGGGGGCAATACG.

This clone has a handful of counts. The read terminates 3 residues ahead of where the CDR3 ends, so the germline J gene completes it. V and J are TRBV30 and TRBJ1-1, with a possible D match to TRBD1 (5 bases). Trimming removed 2 bases from V and 4 bases from J, with 14 bases in between. The CDR3 length is 14 residues. Germline CDR1 and CDR2: GTSNPN and SVGIG (reference sequence). CDR3 DNA, as far as it was read: TGTGCCTGGAGTATAACAGAGGGGAGCACTGAA. Its translation: CAWSITEGSTE. The complete CDR3 reads CAWSITEGSTEAFF. The variable domain in full, with the rest retrieved from reference TRBV30 and TRBJ1-1, is SQTIHQWPATLVQPVGSPLSLECTVEGTSNPNLYWYRQAAGRGLQLLFYSVGIGQISSEVPQNLSASRPQDRQFILSSKKLLLSDSGFYLCAWSITEGSTEAFFGQGTRLTVV.

This clone was seen repeatedly, ten times or more. The CDR3 end is not reached by the read, which stops 3 residues before it; the germline J gene fills it in. The chain is built from TRBV5-6 and TRBJ1-2; D is perhaps TRBD1 (6 bases). The V end was cut by 5 bases, the J end by 3 bases, with 17 bases between. The CDR3 runs 15 residues. Germline V gene lookup returns CDR1 SGHDT and CDR2 YYEEEE. CDR3 DNA, as far as it was read: TGTGCCAGCAGATACCTCCGGGACACGGACTATGGC. Amino acids: CASRYLRDTDYG. The whole CDR3 sequence reads CASRYLRDTDYGYTF.

To note about this clone: The DNA ends 3 residues before the CDR3 does, and the rest of the CDR3 is filled in from the germline J gene. This chain uses TRBV5-5 with TRBJ1-4; no clear D. The V gene lost 7 bases and the J gene lost 0 bases, with 7 bases spanning the gap. The germline V gene has CDR1 SGHKS and CDR2 YYEKEE (reference sequence). The CDR3 extends over 13 amino acids. The sequenced CDR3 bases are TGTGCCAGCTTCTCAGCAACTAATGAAAAA. Its translation: CASFSATNEK. The full CDR3 sequence reads CASFSATNEKLFF. Looking up the rest from reference TRBV5-5 and TRBJ1-4 gives the full variable domain: DAGVTQSPTHLIKTRGQQVTLRCSPISGHKSVSWYQQVLGQGPQFIFQYYEKEERGRGNFPDRFSARQFPNYSSELNVNALLLGDSALYLCASFSATNEKLFFGSGTQLSVL.

There are a few counts of this clone. The CDR3 end lies 3 residues beyond the end of the read and is filled in from the germline J gene. J is TRBJ2-7 and V is TRBV2, with a weak D call TRBD2 (6 bases). The CDR3 has 12 amino acids. Germline assignment: CDR1 SNHLY and CDR2 FYNNEI. Trimming took off 8 bases at V and 3 bases at J, with 11 bases between the two ends. The part of the CDR3 DNA that was read is TGTGCCAGCGGGGACTCCGACTACGAG. Protein product: CASGDSDYE. The whole CDR3 protein reads CASGDSDYEQYF.

This clone was seen at least ten times. The read terminates 3 residues ahead of where the CDR3 ends, so the germline J gene completes it. V and J are TRBV5-1 and TRBJ1-5; perhaps TRBD1 as D (6 bases). Germline CDR1 reads SGHRS; CDR2 reads YFSETQ. The CDR3 consists of 13 residues. The ends were cut back, 3 bases at V and 6 bases at J, with 10 bases in the middle. This chain's CDR3 is CASSSQGGQPQHF. The DNA read from the CDR3 is TGCGCCAGCAGCTCACAGGGTGGTCAGCCC.

A few counts support this clone. With the read ending 3 residues before the CDR3 end, the germline J gene is used to fill in that end. J is TRBJ1-6 and V is TRBV6-4; 8 nucleotides match TRBD1. The CDR3 sequence is 18 residues long. Germline trimming cut 0 bases from V and 4 bases from J; bases unmatched to any gene: 8. Germline CDR1 MRHNA, CDR2 SNTAGT. The CDR3 protein is CASSDSPAGGAYNSPLHF. The part of the CDR3 DNA that was read is TGTGCCAGCAGTGACTCCCCGGCAGGGGGCGCTTATAATTCACCC.

This clone was seen only a few times. The CDR3 end falls 3 residues outside the read, so it is completed with the germline J gene. This rearrangement joins TRBV7-2 to TRBJ1-4; 8 bases line up with TRBD1. V lost 5 bases to trimming and J lost 4 bases; unmatched junction nucleotides: 6. The germline V gene has CDR1 SGHTA and CDR2 FQGNSA. The CDR3 consists of 15 residues. The covered CDR3 bases are TGTGCCAGCAGCCGCCGGACAGGGAATAATGAAAAA. The encoded protein is CASSRRTGNNEK. The full CDR3 protein reads CASSRRTGNNEKLFF.

Concerning this clone itself: The CDR3 extends 3 residues past the end of the read, so its final part is completed from the germline J gene. This chain connects TRBV30 to TRBJ1-2, with TRBD1 as a possible D gene (6 bases). CDR3 size: 11 residues. CDR1 is GTSNPN, CDR2 SVGIG, per germline (reference sequence). CDR3 DNA (partial): TGTGCCTGGAGGGAGCAGGGGGGC. This encodes CAWREQGG. The CDR3 in its entirety is CAWREQGGYTF.

This clone was recorded a few times. The DNA ends 3 residues before the CDR3 does, and the rest of the CDR3 is filled in from the germline J gene. The chain joins TRBV13 to TRBJ2-7; 7 bases are a match to TRBD1. V was clipped by 4 bases and J by 3 bases; unmatched bases: 6. The CDR3 totals 14 residues. Germline lookup yields CDR1 PRHDT and CDR2 FYEKMQ (reference sequence). CDR3: CASSSTGAIYEQYF. Partial CDR3 DNA: TGTGCCAGCAGCTCTACAGGGGCGATCTACGAG.

About this clone itself: The read comes to an end 3 residues before the CDR3 does, leaving the germline J gene to fill in the end. The rearrangement links TRBV30 to TRBJ1-5; a weak D match, TRBD1 (5 bases). There are 15 residues in the CDR3. The germline gives CDR1 GTSNPN, CDR2 SVGIG (reference sequence). Trimming stripped 0 bases from V and 1 base from J, with 10 bases between. CDR3 DNA (partial): TGTGCCTGGAGTGTTCAGGGAGGGAGCAATCAGCCC. Protein product: CAWSVQGGSNQP. The CDR3 in its entirety is CAWSVQGGSNQPQHF.